This T cell receptor beta chain originates from a study of regulatory T cells in long-lasting Graves disease. At the level of the study: Newly diagnosed Graves' patients had under 3 months of antithyroid drugs.

Arm-PCR of CDR3 regions and iRepertoire HTBI primers were the basis on which TCR beta libraries were built. TCRdb passed the multiplex PCR reads through MiXCR, listing each CDR3 protein once. The profile shows some 490,000 distinct CDR3 sequences, approximately 12% of them singletons. The CDR3 runs to 17 residues. Looked up from germline, CDR1 is MNHNS and CDR2 is SASEGT. Trimming at V came to 8 bases and at J to 0 bases, leaving 10 bases not matched to a gene. Indicated time point: newly diagnosed GD, antithyroid drugs for less than 3 months. PBMC RNA was the source of the TCR library. The same data also contributed to another study, on T cells in Graves' hyperthyroidism and ophthalmopathy. That paper notes: Uncontrolled infection, other autoimmune disease, pregnancy or lactation barred patients from enrollment. TCR CDR3 underwent first-round RT-PCR with the HTBI primer set.

The J gene is TRBJ2-2, the V gene TRBV6-1; 9 bases match TRBD2. The specimen comprised peripheral blood mononuclear cells (PBMCs), sampled at new diagnosis, from a patient treated with antithyroid drugs. This clonotype was obtained from a woman in her twenties or thirties with Graves disease. The CDR3 loop is CASALAGVPPNTGELFF. The CDR3 DNA is TGTGCCAGCGCGTTAGCGGGAGTCCCCCCGAACACCGGGGAGCTGTTTTTT.